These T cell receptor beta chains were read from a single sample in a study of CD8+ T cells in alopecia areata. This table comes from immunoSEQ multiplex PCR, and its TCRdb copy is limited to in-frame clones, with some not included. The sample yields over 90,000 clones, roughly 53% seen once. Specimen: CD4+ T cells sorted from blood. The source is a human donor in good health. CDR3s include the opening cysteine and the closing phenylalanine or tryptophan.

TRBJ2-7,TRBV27,CARRTSRHF
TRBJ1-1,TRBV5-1,CASSLGGQGEKAFF
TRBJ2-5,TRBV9,CASSVNGGETQYF
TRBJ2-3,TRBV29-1,CSVEEGHRDTQYF
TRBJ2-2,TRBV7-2,CASSLGGRSGELFF
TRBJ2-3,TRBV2,CASSATDTQYF
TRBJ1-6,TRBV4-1,CASSPAGSYNSPLHF
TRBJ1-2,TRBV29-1,CSVLGGGQSYTF
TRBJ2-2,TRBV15,CATSSRERVTGELFF
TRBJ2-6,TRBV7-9,CASSTSRGGGAGANVLTF
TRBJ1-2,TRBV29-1,CSAGETYYGYTF
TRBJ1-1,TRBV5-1,CASSLSQGIRTEAFF
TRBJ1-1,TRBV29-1,CSGQGLRDTEAFF
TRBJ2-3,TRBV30,CAWKGTGYSTDTQYF
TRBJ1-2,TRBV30,CAWSVGAARTF
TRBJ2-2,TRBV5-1,CASSLGNTGELFF
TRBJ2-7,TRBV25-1,CASSPPSLEQYF
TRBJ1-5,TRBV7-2,CASSLGGFRQPQHF
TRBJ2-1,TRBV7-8,CASSLGTSGGNEQFF
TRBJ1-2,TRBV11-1,CASSLNSGAYGYTF
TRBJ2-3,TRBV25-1,CASSEAGGPIGSTDTQYF
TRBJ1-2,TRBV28,CASSLVGGGYTF
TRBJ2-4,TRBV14,CASSQGLAGGQNIQYF
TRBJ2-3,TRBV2,CASSGLAGRADTQYF
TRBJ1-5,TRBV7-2,CASSLQVNSNQPQHF
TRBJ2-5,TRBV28,CASTVGGRETQYF
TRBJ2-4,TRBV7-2,CASRNEASTNIQYF
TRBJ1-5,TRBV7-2,CASSRSPGGQPQHF
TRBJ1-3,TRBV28,CASTSSGNTIYF
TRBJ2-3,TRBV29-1,CSVRDPLTDTQYF
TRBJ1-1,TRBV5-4,CASSSGQGIPAFF
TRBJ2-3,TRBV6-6,CASSQLGVAGTMQYF
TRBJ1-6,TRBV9,CASSVEGGFYNSPLHF